This T cell receptor (beta chain) derives from a study of shared clonotypes between healthy human individuals. In the study overall: Donors consisted of two women and a few men between 18 and 49.

All donors were healthy HIV-negative adults lacking recent acute infections or vaccinations. The CDR3 totals 17 residues. Every subset had its genomic DNA shared out evenly among several immunoSEQ plates. Clones were read by immunoSEQ multiplex PCR, and TCRdb kept only the in-frame ones, dropping some. The sample holds roughly 2.4 million clones, roughly 95% seen once. The TCR comes from a man between 18 and 29 years old in good health. V gene TRBV21-1 combines with J gene TRBJ2-7. TRBV21-1 constitutes a pseudogene. The sequenced material came from naive CD4+ T cells sorted from blood. Subset: CD45RA+ positively selected. The CDR3 is CASSEGRPRRCRGEQYF. CDR3 bases: TGTGCCAGCAGCGAGGGACGGCCTCGAAGGTGCCGCGGCGAGCAGTACTTC.